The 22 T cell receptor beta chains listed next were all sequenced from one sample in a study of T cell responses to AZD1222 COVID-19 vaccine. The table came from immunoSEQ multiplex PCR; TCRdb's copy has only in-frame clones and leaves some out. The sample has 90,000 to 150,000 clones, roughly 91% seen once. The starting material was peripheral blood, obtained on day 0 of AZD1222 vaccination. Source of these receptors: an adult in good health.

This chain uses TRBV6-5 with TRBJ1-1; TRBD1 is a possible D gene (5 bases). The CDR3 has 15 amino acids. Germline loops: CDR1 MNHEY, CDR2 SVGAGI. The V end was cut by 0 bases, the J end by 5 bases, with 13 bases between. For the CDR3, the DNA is TGTGCCAGCAGTTACTCGGAGGGGCGGGGGACTGAAGCTTTCTTT. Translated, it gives CASSYSEGRGTEAFF.

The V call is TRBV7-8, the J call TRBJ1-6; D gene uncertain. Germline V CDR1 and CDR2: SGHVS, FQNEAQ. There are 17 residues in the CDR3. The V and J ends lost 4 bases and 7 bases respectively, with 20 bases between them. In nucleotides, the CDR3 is TGTGCCAGCAGCTGGCTAGTTACGACACTCACCAATTCACCCCTCCACTTT. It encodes CASSWLVTTLTNSPLHF.

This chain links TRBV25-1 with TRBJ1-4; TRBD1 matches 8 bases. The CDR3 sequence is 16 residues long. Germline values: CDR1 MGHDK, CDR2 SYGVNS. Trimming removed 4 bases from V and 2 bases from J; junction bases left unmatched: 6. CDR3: CASSVQTGETNEKLFF. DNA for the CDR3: TGTGCCAGCAGTGTCCAGACAGGGGAGACTAATGAAAAACTGTTTTTT.

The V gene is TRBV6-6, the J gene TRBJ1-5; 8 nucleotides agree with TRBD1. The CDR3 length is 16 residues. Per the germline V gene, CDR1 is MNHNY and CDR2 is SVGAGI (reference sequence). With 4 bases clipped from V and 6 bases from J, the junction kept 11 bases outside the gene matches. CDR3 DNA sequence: TGTGCCAGCAGTTCCGGAACAGGGGGTCGGAGTCAGCCCCAGCATTTT. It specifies CASSSGTGGRSQPQHF.

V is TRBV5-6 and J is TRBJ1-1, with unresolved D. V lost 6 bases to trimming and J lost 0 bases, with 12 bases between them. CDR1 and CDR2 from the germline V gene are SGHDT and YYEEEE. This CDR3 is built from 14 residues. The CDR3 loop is CASNPSGLNTEAFF. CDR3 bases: TGTGCCAGCAACCCCTCCGGCTTGAACACTGAAGCTTTCTTT. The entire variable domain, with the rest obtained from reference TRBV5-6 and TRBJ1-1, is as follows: DAGVTQSPTHLIKTRGQQVTLRCSPKSGHDTVSWYQQALGQGPQFIFQYYEEEERQRGNFPDRFSGHQFPNYSSELNVNALLLGDSALYLCASNPSGLNTEAFFGQGTRLTVV.

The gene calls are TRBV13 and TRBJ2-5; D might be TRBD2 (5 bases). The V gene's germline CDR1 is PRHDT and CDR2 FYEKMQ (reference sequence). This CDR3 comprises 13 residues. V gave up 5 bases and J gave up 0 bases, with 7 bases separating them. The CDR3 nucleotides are TGTGCCAGCAGCCGGGATTACCAAGAGACCCAGTACTTC. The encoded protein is CASSRDYQETQYF.

In DNA, the CDR3 is TGTGCCAGCAGCGTACATGAGACCGAGGGACTAGCGGGACTCAATGAGCAGTTCTTC. It yields the protein CASSVHETEGLAGLNEQFF. The chain is built from TRBV9 and TRBJ2-1; TRBD2 aligns across 13 bases. Looked up from germline, CDR1 is SGDLS and CDR2 is YYNGEE. CDR3 length: 19 residues. V lost 1 base to trimming and J lost 6 bases; unmatched junction nucleotides: 13. Together with reference TRBV9 and TRBJ2-1, the CDR3 gives the full variable domain: DSGVTQTPKHLITATGQRVTLRCSPRSGDLSVYWYQQSLDQGLQFLIQYYNGEERAKGNILERFSAQQFPDLHSELNLSSLELGDSALYFCASSVHETEGLAGLNEQFFGPGTRLTVL.

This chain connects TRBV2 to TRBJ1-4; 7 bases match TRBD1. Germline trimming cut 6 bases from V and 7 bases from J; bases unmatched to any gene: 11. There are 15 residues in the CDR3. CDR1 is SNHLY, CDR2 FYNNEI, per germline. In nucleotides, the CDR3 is TGTGCCAGCAGGACAGGACAGGTTGCTGTTGAAAAACTGTTTTTT. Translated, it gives CASRTGQVAVEKLFF.

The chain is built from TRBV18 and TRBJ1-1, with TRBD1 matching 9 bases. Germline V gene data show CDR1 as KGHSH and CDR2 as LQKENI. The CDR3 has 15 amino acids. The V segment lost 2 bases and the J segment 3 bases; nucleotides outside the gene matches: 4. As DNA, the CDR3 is TGTGCCAGCTCACCAGGGACAGGGTTATACACTGAAGCTTTCTTT. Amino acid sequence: CASSPGTGLYTEAFF.

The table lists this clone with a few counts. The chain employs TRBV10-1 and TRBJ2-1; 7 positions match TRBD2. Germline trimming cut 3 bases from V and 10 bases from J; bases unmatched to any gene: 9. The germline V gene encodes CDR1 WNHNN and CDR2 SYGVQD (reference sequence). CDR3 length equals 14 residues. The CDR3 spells CASSDPPAGWEQFF. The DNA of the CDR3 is TGCGCCAGCAGTGACCCCCCAGCGGGGTGGGAGCAGTTCTTC.

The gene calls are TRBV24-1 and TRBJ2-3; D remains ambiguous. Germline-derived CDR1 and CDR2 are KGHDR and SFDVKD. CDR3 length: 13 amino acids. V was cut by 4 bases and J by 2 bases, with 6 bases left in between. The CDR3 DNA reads TGTGCCACCAGTGACCGGAACACAGATACGCAGTATTTT. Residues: CATSDRNTDTQYF.

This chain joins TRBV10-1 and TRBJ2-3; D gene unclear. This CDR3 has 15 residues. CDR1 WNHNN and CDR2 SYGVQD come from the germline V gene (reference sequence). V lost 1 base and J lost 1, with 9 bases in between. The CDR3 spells CASSEFQVRTDTQYF. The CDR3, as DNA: TGCGCCAGCAGTGAGTTCCAGGTGCGCACAGATACGCAGTATTTT.

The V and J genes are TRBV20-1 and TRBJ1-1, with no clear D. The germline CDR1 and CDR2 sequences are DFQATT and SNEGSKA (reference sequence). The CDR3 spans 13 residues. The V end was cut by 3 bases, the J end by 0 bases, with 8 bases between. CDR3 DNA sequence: TGCAGTGCTAGTGACGGATTGAACACTGAAGCTTTCTTT. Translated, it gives CSASDGLNTEAFF.

The CDR3 protein is CASSYVMTGQRYEQYF. For the CDR3, the DNA is TGTGCCAGCAGTTACGTGATGACGGGACAGCGCTACGAGCAGTACTTC. This chain connects TRBV6-5 to TRBJ2-7; 7 bases fit TRBD1. Germline CDR1 and CDR2: MNHEY and SVGAGI. The CDR3 consists of 16 residues. Losses at the gene ends were 2 bases for V and 3 bases for J; bases not matched to a gene: 10.

The CDR3 loop is CASTLGQGVSIDIQYF. In nucleotides, the CDR3 is TGTGCCAGCACCCTCGGACAGGGCGTTAGCATAGACATTCAGTACTTC. V is TRBV4-2 and J is TRBJ2-4; 8 bases fit TRBD1. This CDR3 contains 16 residues. V shed 7 bases and J 8 bases; nucleotides not matched to a gene: 16. Germline V gene sequence: CDR1 LGHNA, CDR2 YNFKEQ.

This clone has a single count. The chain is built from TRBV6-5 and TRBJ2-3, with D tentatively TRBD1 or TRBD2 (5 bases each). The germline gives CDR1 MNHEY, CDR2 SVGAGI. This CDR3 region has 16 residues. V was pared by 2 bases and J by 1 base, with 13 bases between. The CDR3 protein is CASSYGSGTGTDTQYF. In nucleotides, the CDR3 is TGTGCCAGCAGTTACGGCTCAGGGACCGGCACAGATACGCAGTATTTT.

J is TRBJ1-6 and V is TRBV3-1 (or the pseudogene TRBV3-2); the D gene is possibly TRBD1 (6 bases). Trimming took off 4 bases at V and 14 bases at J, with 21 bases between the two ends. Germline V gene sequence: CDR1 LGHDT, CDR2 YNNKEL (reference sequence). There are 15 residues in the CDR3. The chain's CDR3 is CASSPERGGGPTLHF. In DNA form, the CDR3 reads TGTGCCAGCAGCCCGGAGCGAGGGGGGGGGCCCACCCTCCACTTT.

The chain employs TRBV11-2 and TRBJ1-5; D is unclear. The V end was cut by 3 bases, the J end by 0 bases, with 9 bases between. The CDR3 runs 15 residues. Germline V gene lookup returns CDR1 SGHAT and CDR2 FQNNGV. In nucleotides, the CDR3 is TGTGCCAGCAGCTTGTCAGCAGATAGCAATCAGCCCCAGCATTTT. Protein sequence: CASSLSADSNQPQHF. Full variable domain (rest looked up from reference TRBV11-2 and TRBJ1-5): EAGVAQSPRYKIIEKRQSVAFWCNPISGHATLYWYQQILGQGPKLLIQFQNNGVVDDSQLPKDRFSAERLKGVDSTLKIQPAKLEDSAVYLCASSLSADSNQPQHFGDGTRLSIL.

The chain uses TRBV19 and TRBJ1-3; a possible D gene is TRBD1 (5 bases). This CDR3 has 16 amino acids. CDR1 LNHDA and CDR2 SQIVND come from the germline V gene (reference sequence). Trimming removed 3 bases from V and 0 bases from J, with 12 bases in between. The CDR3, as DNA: TGTGCCAGTAGTATGACGGGACTTTACTCTGGAAACACCATATATTTT. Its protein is CASSMTGLYSGNTIYF.

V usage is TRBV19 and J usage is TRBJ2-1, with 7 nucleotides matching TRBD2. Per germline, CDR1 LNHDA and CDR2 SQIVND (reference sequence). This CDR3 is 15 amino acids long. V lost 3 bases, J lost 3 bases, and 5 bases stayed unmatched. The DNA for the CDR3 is TGTGCCAGTAGTATGTCTAGCGGTGACTACAATGAGCAGTTCTTC. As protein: CASSMSSGDYNEQFF.

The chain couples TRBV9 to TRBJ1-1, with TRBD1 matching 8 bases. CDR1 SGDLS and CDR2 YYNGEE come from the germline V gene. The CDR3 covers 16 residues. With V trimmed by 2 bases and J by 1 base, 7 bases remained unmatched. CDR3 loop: CASSVEVGQANTEAFF. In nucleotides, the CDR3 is TGTGCCAGCAGCGTTGAGGTGGGACAGGCGAACACTGAAGCTTTCTTT.

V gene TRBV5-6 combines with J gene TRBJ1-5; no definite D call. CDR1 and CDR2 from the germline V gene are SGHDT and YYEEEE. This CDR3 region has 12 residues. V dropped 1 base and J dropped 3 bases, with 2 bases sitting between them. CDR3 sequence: CASSLPNQPQHF. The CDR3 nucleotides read TGTGCCAGCAGCTTGCCCAATCAGCCCCAGCATTTT. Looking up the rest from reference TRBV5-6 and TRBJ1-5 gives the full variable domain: DAGVTQSPTHLIKTRGQQVTLRCSPKSGHDTVSWYQQALGQGPQFIFQYYEEEERQRGNFPDRFSGHQFPNYSSELNVNALLLGDSALYLCASSLPNQPQHFGDGTRLSIL.